Each of the 31 T cell receptor beta chains below was sequenced from the same sample in a study of shared clonotypes between healthy human individuals. The data were produced by immunoSEQ multiplex PCR, yet TCRdb's version contains in-frame clones alone and is incomplete. Of roughly 2.4 million clones listed, approximately 94% are singletons. The source material was naive CD4+ T cells sorted from blood. Sample subset: CD45RA+ positively selected. The source is a young man in good health.

This chain links TRBV4-1 with TRBJ2-7; D is unresolved. The germline gives CDR1 MGHRA, CDR2 YSYEKL. The ends were cut back, 4 bases at V and 0 bases at J, with 7 bases in the middle. The CDR3 length is 13 residues. Written as DNA, the CDR3 is TGCGCCAGCAGCCTATCGAGCTCCTACGAGCAGTACTTC. This gives the protein CASSLSSSYEQYF.

CDR3 region: CASSPPASGFTDTQYF. CDR3 bases: TGTGCCAGCTCACCACCGGCTAGCGGATTCACAGATACGCAGTATTTT. The V gene is TRBV18, the J gene TRBJ2-3; 7 bases line up with TRBD2. This CDR3 has 16 residues. V dropped 0 bases and J dropped 2; count of bases not matched to a gene: 5. Germline V lookup: CDR1 KGHSH, CDR2 LQKENI. Full variable domain (remainder filled in from reference TRBV18 and TRBJ2-3): NAGVMQNPRHLVRRRGQEARLRCSPMKGHSHVYWYRQLPEEGLKFMVYLQKENIIDESGMPKERFSAEFPKEGPSILRIQQVVRGDSAAYFCASSPPASGFTDTQYFGPGTRLTVL.

The J gene is TRBJ1-5, the V gene TRBV6-1, with D perhaps TRBD1 (6 bases). This CDR3 is built from 14 residues. Germline assignment: CDR1 MNHNS and CDR2 SASEGT. V was shortened by 2 bases and J by 4 bases, with 9 bases between the two germline ends. The CDR3 sequence is CASSERQVNQPQHF. CDR3 in DNA: TGTGCCAGCAGTGAAAGACAGGTTAATCAGCCCCAGCATTTT.

The rearrangement joins TRBV30 to TRBJ2-7; D remains ambiguous. The V end lost 4 bases, the J end lost 5 bases, and 12 bases lay between the germline ends. The CDR3 consists of 12 residues. The germline CDR1 and CDR2 sequences are GTSNPN and SVGIG (reference sequence). CDR3 sequence: CAWTAGRHEQYF. The CDR3 DNA reads TGTGCCTGGACGGCTGGGCGGCACGAGCAGTACTTC.

This CDR3 is CASNVGGQGGYQPQHF. The CDR3 DNA is TGTGCCAGTAATGTCGGGGGACAGGGAGGTTATCAGCCCCAGCATTTT. This chain connects TRBV19 to TRBJ1-5, with 9 bases identical to TRBD1. Trimming removed 7 bases from V and 5 bases from J; junction bases left unmatched: 12. The germline gives CDR1 LNHDA, CDR2 SQIVND (reference sequence). CDR3 length equals 16 residues.

The chain uses TRBV2 and TRBJ1-5; D might be TRBD1 (6 bases). Germline V gene data show CDR1 as SNHLY and CDR2 as FYNNEI. The germline V and J ends were trimmed by 1 base and 3 bases, with 10 bases remaining between them. CDR3 length: 15 residues. CDR3 in DNA: TGTGCCAGCAGTGAAGTTACAGGGCCCAATCAGCCCCAGCATTTT. Protein product: CASSEVTGPNQPQHF.

The chain employs TRBV28 and TRBJ1-1; D may be TRBD1 (6 bases). CDR3 length equals 15 residues. The ends were cut back, 7 bases at V and 5 bases at J, with 20 bases in the middle. CDR1 is MDHEN and CDR2 is SYDVKM in the germline V gene. The CDR3 sequence: CASIWGAQGSTEAFF. CDR3 sequence (DNA): TGTGCCAGCATCTGGGGTGCGCAGGGGAGTACTGAAGCTTTCTTT.

This sequence joins TRBV7-9 and TRBJ2-3; TRBD1 agrees at 8 bases. V gave up 5 bases and J gave up 2 bases; unmatched junction bases: 6. This CDR3 comprises 15 residues. CDR1 and CDR2 (germline): SEHNR, FQNEAQ (reference sequence). The CDR3 here is CASSARGLYTDTQYF. As DNA, the CDR3 is TGTGCCAGCAGCGCCAGGGGGCTGTACACAGATACGCAGTATTTT.

For this clone: With a much larger clone just one base away, this may be a read error. The V and J genes are TRBV10-1 and TRBJ1-6; D is undetermined. The CDR3 has 12 amino acids. V dropped 4 bases and J dropped 7 bases, with 5 bases sitting between them. Germline V gene data show CDR1 as WNHNN and CDR2 as SYGVQD (reference sequence). The CDR3 region is CASSVGNSPLHF. Written as DNA, the CDR3 is TGCGCCAGCAGTGTGGGGAATTCACCCCTCCACTTT.

The chain carries TRBV5-4 and TRBJ2-5, with D hard to call. The CDR3 consists of 13 residues. From germline, CDR1 is SGHNT and CDR2 YYREEE (reference sequence). The V end lost 5 bases, the J end lost 5 bases, and 13 bases lay between the germline ends. The CDR3 bases are TGTGCCAGCAGGATGGCCTTTCGGGAGACCCAGTACTTC. This encodes CASRMAFRETQYF.

The gene calls are TRBV4-1 and TRBJ2-2; D gene unclear. CDR1 MGHRA and CDR2 YSYEKL come from the germline V gene. V lost 4 bases and J lost 3, with 15 bases in between. This CDR3 region has 16 residues. The CDR3 loop reads CASSRTLAIYTGELFF. CDR3 in DNA: TGCGCCAGCAGCCGGACGCTGGCTATCTACACCGGGGAGCTGTTTTTT.

Of note for this clone: In the same sample, other DNA sequences code for this CDR3. The rearrangement links TRBV5-1 to TRBJ1-6; D uncertain. The ends were cut back, 0 bases at V and 4 bases at J, with 5 bases in the middle. This CDR3 region has 14 residues. Looked up from germline, CDR1 is SGHRS and CDR2 is YFSETQ. CDR3 loop: CASSLAGYNSPLHF. Written as DNA, the CDR3 is TGCGCCAGCAGCTTGGCCGGTTATAATTCACCCCTCCACTTT.

The rearrangement uses TRBV7-2 and TRBJ1-2; tentatively, D is TRBD1 (5 bases). Germline CDR1 is SGHTA and CDR2 is FQGNSA. V lost 2 bases and J lost 2, with 21 bases in between. The CDR3 contains 18 residues. The CDR3 DNA is TGTGCCAGCAGCTTATGGGCTTTAGGGGCCACTTCGAACTATGGCTACACCTTC. It translates to CASSLWALGATSNYGYTF.

The chain joins TRBV2 to TRBJ2-5; no clear D. The V and J ends lost 7 bases and 5 bases respectively, with 11 bases between them. The CDR3 sequence is 12 residues long. From germline, CDR1 is SNHLY and CDR2 FYNNEI. The CDR3 DNA sequence: TGTGCCAGCAAGAGCCCGTGGGAGACCCAGTACTTC. It codes for CASKSPWETQYF.

The chain is built from TRBV6-6 and TRBJ1-1, with D unclear. The CDR3 loop spans 13 amino acids. Trimming removed 6 bases from V and 0 bases from J, with 8 bases in between. Germline values: CDR1 MNHNY, CDR2 SVGAGI (reference sequence). CDR3 sequence: CASSQVVNTEAFF. The DNA for the CDR3 is TGTGCCAGCAGCCAAGTTGTGAACACTGAAGCTTTCTTT.

This rearrangement joins TRBV30 to TRBJ1-5; a possible D gene is TRBD1 (6 bases). In germline, CDR1 is GTSNPN, CDR2 SVGIG (reference sequence). The CDR3 extends over 13 amino acids. Between the trimmed V and J ends, which lost 4 bases and 4 bases, there was a span of 11 bases. CDR3 DNA: TGTGCCTGGAATGAGGACAGAAATCAGCCCCAGCATTTT. This encodes CAWNEDRNQPQHF.

The DNA for the CDR3 is TGTGCCAGCAGCTTAGTTGGGGGGCGAGCAGTCTATGGCTACACCTTC. It specifies CASSLVGGRAVYGYTF. V is TRBV7-2 and J is TRBJ1-2; TRBD1 might be the D (6 bases). The CDR3 sequence is 16 residues long. Germline lookup yields CDR1 SGHTA and CDR2 FQGNSA. Trimming pared 1 base from V and 4 bases from J, leaving 16 bases between. Looking up the rest from reference TRBV7-2 and TRBJ1-2 gives the full variable domain: GAGVSQSPSNKVTEKGKDVELRCDPISGHTALYWYRQSLGQGLEFLIYFQGNSAPDKSGLPSDRFSAERTGGSVSTLTIQRTQQEDSAVYLCASSLVGGRAVYGYTFGSGTRLTVV.

The rearrangement links TRBV18 to TRBJ2-1, with 7 bases matching TRBD1. The CDR3 covers 15 residues. The V gene end was trimmed by 3 bases and the J gene end by 6 bases; junction bases not matched to a gene: 8. Germline loops: CDR1 KGHSH, CDR2 LQKENI. CDR3 sequence: CASSPTRDSINEQFF. CDR3 coding DNA: TGTGCCAGCTCACCCACACGGGACAGTATCAATGAGCAGTTCTTC.

This chain uses TRBV27 with TRBJ2-3; D is ambiguous. Germline V gene lookup returns CDR1 MNHEY and CDR2 SMNVEV (reference sequence). This CDR3 comprises 13 residues. The V end was cut by 2 bases, the J end by 7 bases, with 10 bases between. CDR3 protein: CASSLSMGNTQYF. The CDR3 bases are TGTGCCAGCAGTTTAAGTATGGGGAATACGCAGTATTTT.

The J gene is TRBJ2-1, the V gene TRBV9, with a possible D match to TRBD2 (6 bases). CDR1 is SGDLS, CDR2 YYNGEE, per germline. This CDR3 comprises 15 residues. The V end lost 2 bases, the J end lost 0 bases, and 9 bases lay between the germline ends. The CDR3 sequence is CASSVVEGSYNEQFF. CDR3 coding DNA: TGTGCCAGCAGCGTGGTGGAGGGCTCCTACAATGAGCAGTTCTTC.

The chain carries TRBV5-1 and TRBJ2-1; D is perhaps TRBD2 (6 bases). The CDR3 is made up of 13 amino acids. In germline, CDR1 is SGHRS, CDR2 YFSETQ. V was shortened by 7 bases and J by 10 bases, with 18 bases between the two germline ends. The CDR3 loop is CASRLGGNDEQFF. The CDR3, as DNA: TGCGCCAGCCGCCTCGGCGGGAACGACGAGCAGTTCTTC.

The chain couples TRBV30 to TRBJ1-3; D remains unclear. The CDR3 loop spans 15 amino acids. Germline V gene sequence: CDR1 GTSNPN, CDR2 SVGIG (reference sequence). Trimming removed 5 bases at V and 0 bases at J, with 14 bases between. The CDR3 loop is CAWSPDGYSGNTIYF. In nucleotides, the CDR3 is TGTGCCTGGTCTCCGGACGGGTACTCTGGAAACACCATATATTTT.

The gene calls are TRBV11-3 and TRBJ2-2, with 14 nucleotides matching TRBD2. The CDR3 length is 17 residues. The trim removed 1 base at V and 3 bases at J, leaving 1 base unmatched. The germline V gene encodes CDR1 SGHNT and CDR2 YENEEA. This CDR3 reads CASSLAGLAGDTGELFF. The CDR3 bases are TGTGCCAGCAGCTTAGCGGGACTAGCGGGGGACACCGGGGAGCTGTTTTTT.

As to this clone: The same CDR3 can be traced to other DNA sequences in this sample. This sequence joins TRBV28 and TRBJ1-2, with 9 nucleotides matching TRBD1. CDR1 and CDR2 (germline): MDHEN, SYDVKM. The CDR3 runs 14 residues. J was trimmed by 5 bases and V by 5 bases; bases with no gene match: 6. The CDR3 loop is CASSPPGQGYGYTF. CDR3 coding DNA: TGTGCCAGCAGTCCACCGGGACAGGGATATGGCTACACCTTC.

V gene TRBV7-9 combines with J gene TRBJ1-2, with unresolved D. The germline CDR1 and CDR2 sequences are SEHNR and FQNEAQ (reference sequence). Trimming took off 1 base at V and 8 bases at J, with 11 bases between the two ends. The CDR3 consists of 13 residues. CDR3 region: CASSLGVAEGYTF. The DNA for the CDR3 is TGTGCCAGCAGCTTAGGGGTGGCGGAGGGCTACACCTTC.

The CDR3 loop reads CAWSKGTGARNQPQHF. For the CDR3, the DNA is TGTGCCTGGAGTAAAGGGACAGGGGCACGTAATCAGCCCCAGCATTTT. The chain has TRBV30 and TRBJ1-5; TRBD1 aligns across 10 bases. CDR1 and CDR2 (germline): GTSNPN, SVGIG (reference sequence). The CDR3 is 16 residues long. V trimming: 2 bases; J trimming: 4 bases; junction bases outside the gene matches: 8.

This sequence joins TRBV4-2 and TRBJ2-5; D possibly uses TRBD1 or TRBD2 (5 bases each). V was pared by 1 base and J by 5 bases, with 17 bases between. Germline CDR1 LGHNA, CDR2 YNFKEQ. The CDR3 has 16 amino acids. DNA of the CDR3: TGTGCCAGCAGCCAAGGGGAGCAGAGGGGTTGGGAGACCCAGTACTTC. Translation: CASSQGEQRGWETQYF.

The chain couples TRBV5-4 to TRBJ2-5; TRBD1 aligns across 8 bases. V lost 4 bases and J lost 3; bases outside the gene matches: 5. CDR1 is SGHNT and CDR2 is YYREEE in the germline V gene (reference sequence). The CDR3 has 14 amino acids. CDR3 nucleotides: TGTGCCAGCAGCGTAAAGACAGGGGAAGAGACCCAGTACTTC. Protein sequence: CASSVKTGEETQYF.

As to this clone: Other DNA sequences of this sample code for an identical CDR3. J is TRBJ1-2 and V is TRBV5-1; D is unresolved. V lost 4 bases to trimming and J lost 2 bases, with 9 bases between them. This CDR3 region has 13 residues. Germline loops: CDR1 SGHRS, CDR2 YFSETQ. The CDR3, as DNA: TGCGCCAGCAGCCCGTCCGGCAACTATGGCTACACCTTC. It yields the protein CASSPSGNYGYTF.

In the case of this clone: The DNA is left out, because the CDR3 cannot be placed on it with certainty; the CDR3 is given as TCRdb lists it. The chain employs TRBV30 and TRBJ2-2; the listed D gene, TRBD2, was not tested against the DNA. The CDR3 extends over 18 residues, inclusive of both ends. CDR1 and CDR2 (germline): GTSNPN, SVGIG (reference sequence). CDR3 in amino acids: CAWRPQLAGGLRAGELFF.

The V gene is TRBV30, the J gene TRBJ2-6; tentative D call: TRBD2 (5 bases). Germline V gene sequence: CDR1 GTSNPN, CDR2 SVGIG (reference sequence). The germline V and J ends were trimmed by 3 bases and 0 bases, with 15 bases remaining between them. The CDR3 is 17 residues long. CDR3 loop: CAWRPETGTSGANVLTF. In nucleotides, the CDR3 is TGTGCCTGGAGGCCCGAGACGGGAACCTCTGGGGCCAACGTCCTGACTTTC. The full variable domain, in which reference TRBV30 and TRBJ2-6 provide the parts outside the CDR3, is SQTIHQWPATLVQPVGSPLSLECTVEGTSNPNLYWYRQAAGRGLQLLFYSVGIGQISSEVPQNLSASRPQDRQFILSSKKLLLSDSGFYLCAWRPETGTSGANVLTFGAGSRLTVL.